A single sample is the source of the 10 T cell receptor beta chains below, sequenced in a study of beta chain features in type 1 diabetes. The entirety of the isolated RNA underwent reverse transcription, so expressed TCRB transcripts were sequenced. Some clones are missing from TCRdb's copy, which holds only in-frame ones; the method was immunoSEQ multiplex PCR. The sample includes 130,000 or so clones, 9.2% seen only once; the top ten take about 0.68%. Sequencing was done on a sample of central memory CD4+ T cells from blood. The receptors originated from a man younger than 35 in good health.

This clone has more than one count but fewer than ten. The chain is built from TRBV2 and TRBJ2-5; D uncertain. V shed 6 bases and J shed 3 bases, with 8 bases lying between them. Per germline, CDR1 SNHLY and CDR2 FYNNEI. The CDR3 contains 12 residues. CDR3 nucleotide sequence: TGTGCCAGCAGCCGACGGGAAGAGACCCAGTACTTC. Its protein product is CASSRREETQYF.

The CDR3 is CASSPPTGFNYGYTF. CDR3 DNA: TGTGCCAGCAGCCCCCCGACAGGATTTAACTATGGCTACACCTTC. The chain combines TRBV11-2 with TRBJ1-2, with D possibly matching TRBD1 (6 bases). Germline CDR1 and CDR2: SGHAT and FQNNGV. V was clipped by 5 bases and J by 1 base, with 14 bases between them. The CDR3 runs to 15 residues.

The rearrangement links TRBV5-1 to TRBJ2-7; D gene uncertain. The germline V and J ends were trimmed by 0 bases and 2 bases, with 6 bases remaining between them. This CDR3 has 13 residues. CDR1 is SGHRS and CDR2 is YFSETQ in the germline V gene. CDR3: CASSLGGTYEQYF. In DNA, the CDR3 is TGCGCCAGCAGCTTGGGCGGAACCTACGAGCAGTACTTC.

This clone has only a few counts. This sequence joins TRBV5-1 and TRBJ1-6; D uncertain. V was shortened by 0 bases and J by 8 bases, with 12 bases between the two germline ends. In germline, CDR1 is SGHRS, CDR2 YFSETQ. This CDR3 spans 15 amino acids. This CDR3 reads CASSLVAGLDSPLHF. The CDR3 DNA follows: TGCGCCAGCAGCTTGGTGGCAGGTTTGGATTCACCCCTCCACTTT.

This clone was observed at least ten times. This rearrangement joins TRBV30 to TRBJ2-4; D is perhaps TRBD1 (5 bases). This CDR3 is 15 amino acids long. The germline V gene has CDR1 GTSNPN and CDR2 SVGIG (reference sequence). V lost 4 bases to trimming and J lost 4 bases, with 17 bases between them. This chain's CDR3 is CAWTTVGAAKNIQYF. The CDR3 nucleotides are TGTGCCTGGACCACCGTAGGGGCAGCTAAAAACATTCAGTACTTC.

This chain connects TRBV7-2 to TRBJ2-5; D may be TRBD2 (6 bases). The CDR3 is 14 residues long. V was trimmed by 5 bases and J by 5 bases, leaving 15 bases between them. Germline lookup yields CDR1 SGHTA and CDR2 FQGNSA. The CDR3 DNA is TGTGCCAGCAGCCTCAATTCGGGGGTGGAGACCCAGTACTTC. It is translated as CASSLNSGVETQYF.

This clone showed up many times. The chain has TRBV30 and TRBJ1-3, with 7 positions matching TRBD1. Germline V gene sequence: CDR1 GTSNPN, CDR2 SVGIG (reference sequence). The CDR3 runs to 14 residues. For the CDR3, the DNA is TGTGCTGAAAAGGAGGGGGCAGGAGGAAACACCATATATTTT. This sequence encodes CAEKEGAGGNTIYF.

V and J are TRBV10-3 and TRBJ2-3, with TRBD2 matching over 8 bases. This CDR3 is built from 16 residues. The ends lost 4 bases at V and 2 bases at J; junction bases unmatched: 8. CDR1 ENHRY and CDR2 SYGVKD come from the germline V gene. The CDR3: CAISGWDGGDTDTQYF. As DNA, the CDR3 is TGTGCCATCAGTGGATGGGACGGGGGGGACACAGATACGCAGTATTTT.

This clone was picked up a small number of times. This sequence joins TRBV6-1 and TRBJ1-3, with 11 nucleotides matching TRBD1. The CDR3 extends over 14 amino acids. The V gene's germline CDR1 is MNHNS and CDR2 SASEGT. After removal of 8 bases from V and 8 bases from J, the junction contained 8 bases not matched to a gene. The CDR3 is CASGGQGAWDTIYF. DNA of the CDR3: TGTGCCAGCGGAGGACAGGGGGCATGGGACACCATATATTTT.

The CDR3 loop is CASSLEPGPYEQYF. The CDR3 nucleotides read TGTGCCAGCAGCTTAGAGCCAGGGCCTTACGAGCAGTACTTC. The chain is built from TRBV7-2 and TRBJ2-7, with D maybe TRBD1 (5 bases). The CDR3 spans 14 residues. Trimming pared 1 base from V and 4 bases from J, leaving 11 bases between. Germline V gene data show CDR1 as SGHTA and CDR2 as FQGNSA.